This entry lists 11 T cell receptor beta chains sequenced from one sample in a study of blood T cells in healthy people across ages. A sample-barcoded 5' primer and a J-beta primer mix were used in a second PCR of about 6 to 11 cycles. Each CDR3 protein gets one entry after TCRdb re-called the 5' RACE reads with MiXCR. The data contain roughly 930,000 distinct CDR3 sequences, roughly 43% of them singletons. Sample: blood. These receptors all come from a man in his thirties or forties in good health.

CDR3 protein: CSAAPGAGGRDTQYF. CDR3 DNA: TGCAGTGCTGCCCCCGGGGCGGGGGGCCGTGATACGCAGTATTTT. V gene TRBV20-1 combines with J gene TRBJ2-3; 8 bases map to TRBD2. Germline-derived CDR1 and CDR2 are DFQATT and SNEGSKA (reference sequence). The CDR3 contains 15 residues. The V gene end was trimmed by 5 bases and the J gene end by 6 bases; junction bases not matched to a gene: 13.

The rearrangement links TRBV3-1 to TRBJ2-1, with 8 bases aligning to TRBD1. This CDR3 region has 16 residues. V was clipped by 1 base and J by 5 bases; unmatched bases: 7. Germline V gives CDR1 LGHDT, CDR2 YNNKEL (reference sequence). The chain's CDR3 is CASSQVSGQGNNEQFF. CDR3 DNA: TGTGCCAGCAGCCAAGTGTCCGGACAGGGCAACAATGAGCAGTTCTTC.

The rearrangement uses TRBV7-9 and TRBJ2-2; 7 positions agree with TRBD1. Germline V gives CDR1 SEHNR, CDR2 FQNEAQ (reference sequence). This CDR3 spans 17 amino acids. V was pared by 4 bases and J by 2 bases, with 10 bases of the junction left unmatched. The CDR3 DNA sequence: TGTGCCAGCAGCTCCAGACAGGGACCACTTAACACCGGGGAGCTGTTTTTT. Amino acid sequence: CASSSRQGPLNTGELFF.

V gene TRBV2 combines with J gene TRBJ2-1; a possible D gene is TRBD1 (5 bases). The V end was cut by 6 bases, the J end by 10 bases, with 16 bases between. This CDR3 is 13 amino acids long. Looked up from germline, CDR1 is SNHLY and CDR2 is FYNNEI. CDR3 amino acids: CASRPAVGREQFF. In DNA form, the CDR3 reads TGTGCCAGCAGGCCAGCTGTGGGGCGGGAGCAGTTCTTC. Drawing the rest from reference TRBV2 and TRBJ2-1, the complete variable domain is EPEVTQTPSHQVTQMGQEVILRCVPISNHLYFYWYRQILGQKVEFLVSFYNNEISEKSEIFDDQFSVERPDGSNFTLKIRSTKLEDSAMYFCASRPAVGREQFFGPGTRLTVL.

The V call is TRBV6-5, the J call TRBJ2-3; D might be TRBD2 (6 bases). CDR3 size: 16 residues. V was pared by 0 bases and J by 4 bases, with 14 bases between. Germline-derived CDR1 and CDR2 are MNHEY and SVGAGI. This chain's CDR3 is CASSYSSVGGPDTQYF. The CDR3 DNA sequence: TGTGCCAGCAGTTACTCGTCGGTGGGGGGTCCAGATACGCAGTATTTT.

This chain uses TRBV7-9 with TRBJ2-5, with D perhaps matching TRBD1 (5 bases). The DNA end is a closer match to TRBJ2-7, so the J assignment may be wrong. The germline V gene encodes CDR1 SEHNR and CDR2 FQNEAQ (reference sequence). This CDR3 has 15 amino acids. The DNA for the CDR3 is TGTGCCAGCAGCTCCAACCTCAGGGTACCCTACGAGCAGTACTTC. As protein: CASSSNLRVPYEQYF.

The V call is TRBV7-9, the J call TRBJ1-6; tentatively, D is TRBD1 (5 bases). Trimming took off 7 bases at V and 8 bases at J, with 24 bases between the two ends. CDR1 SEHNR and CDR2 FQNEAQ come from the germline V gene (reference sequence). The CDR3 extends over 17 amino acids. CDR3 sequence (DNA): TGTGCCAGCACCCCTCTCAGGGCAACTTCTCCCTATTCACCCCTCCACTTT. Its translation is CASTPLRATSPYSPLHF.

The chain uses TRBV6-2 or TRBV6-3 and TRBJ1-5; the D is unclear. The germline gives CDR1 MNHEY, CDR2 SVGEGT. The germline V and J ends were trimmed by 4 bases and 4 bases, with 17 bases remaining between them. The CDR3 runs 16 residues. The CDR3 spells CASSLGPRLRNQPQHF. The CDR3 region has the DNA TGTGCCAGCAGTTTAGGCCCTCGCCTGCGGAATCAGCCCCAGCATTTT.

V is TRBV21-1 and J is TRBJ2-7; the table's D call, TRBD1, was not checked against the DNA. TRBV21-1 corresponds to a pseudogene. CDR3 size: 16 residues. The CDR3 nucleotides are TGTGCCAGCAGCAAACGCAGGGGGCGCAGTATCCACGAGCAGTACTTC. It encodes CASSKRRGRSIHEQYF.

This sequence joins TRBV28 and TRBJ2-4; TRBD1 might be the D (6 bases). The V end lost 7 bases, the J end lost 13 bases, and 14 bases lay between the germline ends. This CDR3 is 11 amino acids long. In germline, CDR1 is MDHEN, CDR2 SYDVKM. CDR3 region: CASTEQGPQYF. The DNA of the CDR3 is TGTGCCAGCACTGAACAGGGTCCCCAGTACTTC. Full variable domain (outside the CDR3, taken from reference TRBV28 and TRBJ2-4): DVKVTQSSRYLVKRTGEKVFLECVQDMDHENMFWYRQDPGLGLRLIYFSYDVKMKEKGDIPEGYSVSREKKERFSLILESASTNQTSMYLCASTEQGPQYFGAGTRLSVL.

V is TRBV9 and J is TRBJ2-7; the D is unclear. This CDR3 is built from 15 residues. The V gene's germline CDR1 is SGDLS and CDR2 YYNGEE. V was shortened by 1 base and J by 7 bases, with 18 bases between the two germline ends. CDR3 DNA: TGTGCCAGCAGCGTAACGGTCCTCCGCCACAATGAGCAGTACTTC. Residues: CASSVTVLRHNEQYF.